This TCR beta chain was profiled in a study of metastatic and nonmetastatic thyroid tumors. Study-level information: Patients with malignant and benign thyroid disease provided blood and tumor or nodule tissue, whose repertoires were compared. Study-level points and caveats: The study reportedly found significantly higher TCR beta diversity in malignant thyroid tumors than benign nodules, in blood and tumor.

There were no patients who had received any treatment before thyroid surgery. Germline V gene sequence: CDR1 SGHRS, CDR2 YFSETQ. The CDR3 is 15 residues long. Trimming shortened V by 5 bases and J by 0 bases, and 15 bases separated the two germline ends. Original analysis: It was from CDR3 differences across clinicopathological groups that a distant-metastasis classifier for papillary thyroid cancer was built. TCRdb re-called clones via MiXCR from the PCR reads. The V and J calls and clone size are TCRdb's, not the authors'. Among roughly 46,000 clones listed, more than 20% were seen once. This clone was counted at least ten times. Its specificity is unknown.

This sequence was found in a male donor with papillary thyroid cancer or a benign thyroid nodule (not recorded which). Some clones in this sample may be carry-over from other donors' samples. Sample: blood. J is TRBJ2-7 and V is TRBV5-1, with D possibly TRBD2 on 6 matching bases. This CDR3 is CASRVLQGLSYEQYF. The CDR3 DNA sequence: TGCGCCAGCAGGGTTCTTCAGGGACTCTCCTACGAGCAGTACTTC.